Listed below are T cell receptor beta chains from one sample, sequenced in a study of T cells expressing NK-cell markers. TCRdb reprocessed the 5' RACE reads and keeps a single row for each CDR3 protein, giving no DNA. This sample's table reports roughly 420,000 distinct CDR3 sequences. The source material was blood T cells: a sorted CD56 or NKG2C T cell subset, CD4+ or CD8+ T cells, or bulk PBMC T cells (not recorded which). Receptors were obtained from a woman aged 18-70 years in good health. The CDR3 runs from the conserved cysteine through the conserved F or W.

v_gene	j_gene	CDR3aa
TRBV7-2	TRBJ2-2	CASTYGSGRSAGELFF
TRBV7-2	TRBJ2-1	CASSSRPGLAGDEQFF
TRBV4-3	TRBJ2-3	CASSQDKLVYPDTQYF
TRBV29-1	TRBJ2-7	CSVEAWAGTAYEQYF
TRBV4-3	TRBJ2-1	CASSPKYDGGHNEQFF
TRBV30	TRBJ1-2	CAWSVVGTEAYGYTF
TRBV9	TRBJ2-6	CASSVDRAGANVLTF
TRBV7-8	TRBJ2-5	CASSPMAGVHGETQYF
TRBV5-1	TRBJ2-2	CASSGGGKDTGELFF
TRBV7-2	TRBJ2-1	CASSLKGGLYNEQFF
TRBV14	TRBJ1-6	CASSQDRGGYNSPLHF
TRBV27	TRBJ2-1	CASSMGLAGVDEQFF
TRBV7-9	TRBJ1-2	CASSLARGPLYGYTF
TRBV7-8	TRBJ2-5	CASSPIRTGLQETQYF
TRBV20-1	TRBJ2-3	CSARVKGTDTQYF
TRBV29-1	TRBJ2-7	CSVTFPGLPSYEQYF
TRBV7-2	TRBJ2-7	CASSRDRTSYEQYF
TRBV4-1	TRBJ2-1	CASRGEGYNEQFF
TRBV4-3	TRBJ2-1	CASSQTGGAVNEQFF
TRBV5-6	TRBJ2-4	CASSLGTPVGAQYF
TRBV20-1	TRBJ2-2	CSARDNTGELFF
TRBV7-6	TRBJ2-1	CASSLGPPGTRQYNEQFF
TRBV24-1	TRBJ2-5	CATSDTGQGKETQYF
TRBV12-3/TRBV12-4	TRBJ1-3	CASSLQGASGNTIYF
TRBV6-1	TRBJ2-3	CASSPRGTGSPDTQYF
TRBV12-3/TRBV12-4	TRBJ1-2	CASSFGEGNYGYTF